The clone carrying this T cell receptor (beta chain) came up many times. Its antigen remains unidentified. Germline CDR1 DFQATT, CDR2 SNEGSKA (reference sequence). This CDR3 has 14 residues. V was cut by 6 bases and J by 0 bases, with 12 bases left in between. This entry is derived from a study of naive and memory T cell subsets. Study observations and caveats: Naive repertoires, especially CD8, held a few larger clonotypes, possibly memory cells re-expressing CD45RA. In naive cells, over 90% of TCR sequences were seen only once.

Two oligonucleotides, mixed equimolar, formed the beta constant-region primer covering TRBC1 and TRBC2. The ligated cDNA underwent four PCR rounds using SP2 and nested alpha and beta constant-region primers. MiXCR, applied by TCRdb to the UMI-ligation and nested PCR reads, yields one record per CDR3 protein. The top ten clones hold less than 1.5% of a sample with just over 80,000 distinct CDR3 sequences, 8% to 9.5% of them seen once. The V and J genes are TRBV20-1 and TRBJ1-5, with a weak D call TRBD1 (6 bases). The clonotype was recovered from a human donor in good health. Sequencing used naive CD8+ T cells from blood. The CDR3 spells CSASNRVSNQPQHF. CDR3 nucleotide sequence: TGCAGTGCAAGTAACAGGGTTAGCAATCAGCCCCAGCATTTT.